The T cell receptor beta chain described here comes from a study of regulatory T cells in long-lasting Graves disease. The CDR3 is made up of 15 amino acids. Germline CDR1 is KGHSH and CDR2 is LQKENI. V gave up 4 bases and J gave up 5 bases; unmatched junction bases: 7. Building the TCR beta libraries relied on iRepertoire HTBI primers, and CDR3 regions underwent Arm-PCR. TCRdb itself ran the multiplex PCR reads through MiXCR, one entry per CDR3 protein. The table has about 400,000 distinct CDR3 sequences, around 15% seen once. The time point is: newly diagnosed GD, antithyroid drugs for less than 3 months. Researchers made the TCR library from RNA that was extracted from PBMCs. At least ten counts were recorded for this clonotype. The data also belong to a second study, concerning T cells in Graves' hyperthyroidism and ophthalmopathy.

The specimen was peripheral blood mononuclear cells (PBMCs), collected at new diagnosis, from a patient treated with antithyroid drugs. This chain uses TRBV18 with TRBJ1-1, with 10 bases fitting TRBD1. The sequence derives from a woman aged 18 to 35 with Graves disease. The CDR3 reads CASSRQGASGTEAFF. CDR3 nucleotides: TGTGCCAGCTCACGACAGGGGGCCTCTGGGACTGAAGCTTTCTTT.